A selection of T cell receptor beta chains follows, all from one sample in a study of cytotoxic CD8 clonotypes in ibrutinib-treated CLL. Some clones are missing from TCRdb's copy, which holds only in-frame ones; the method was immunoSEQ multiplex PCR. Among some 290,000 clones listed, about 80% were seen once. The sample in question was PBMCs, obtained before ibrutinib treatment. The receptors come from a human donor with chronic lymphocytic leukemia. The conserved cysteine and the conserved F or W are not part of the CDR3 here. Expanded clones are given a class, and other clones once, few, many or no size at all.

TRBV6-1 | - | ASSEVWQRRANQPQH
TRBV7-2 | - | ASSFRQGESYEQY
TRBV4-2 | - | ASSEGGEAF
TRBV15 | once | ATSRDLEGGANYGYT
TRBV11-3 | - | ASSPQGLLSYEQY
TRBV5-1 | few | ASSFGNTEAF
TRBV28 | - | ASSFPGDYGYT
TRBV4-3 | - | ASSRVGGETQY
TRBV7-7 | - | ASSRGTSGSYEQY
TRBV7-6 | - | ASSPQSSYEQY
TRBV6-5 | - | ASSGGMGNEQF
TRBV6-1 | - | ASIPSGGSPDTQY
TRBV7-2 | - | ASSRRRTTYEQY
TRBV5-4 | - | ASSSGGRDYNEQF
TRBV12-5 | - | ASGLVLTGDGTEAF
TRBV6-5 | - | ASSSGLAGREQY
TRBV5-1 | - | ASSKTGEGVYNEQF
TRBV2 | - | ASKAGVNIQY
TRBV25-1 | - | ASSEPGGAGEKLF
TRBV11-1 | - | ASSFTGESYGYT
TRBV30 | - | AWSAVGRQF
TRBV19 | - | ASSIGLGLSYEQY
TRBV7-8 | - | ASKEGGAETQY
TRBV18 | once | ASSPRGSWGEMNTEAF
TRBV19 | - | ASSMVQGPIYNEQF
TRBV6-5 | - | ASSFRGPETQY
TRBV7-2 | - | ASSLGTARETQY
TRBV28 | once | ASSPRGRINLYEQY
TRBV5-1 | - | ASSTLQGSHEQY
TRBV2 | few | ASSVTESGNTIY
TRBV6-5 | - | ASSPTPGWGYT
TRBV19 | - | ASSMEVNGYT
TRBV9 | - | ASSVQVSNEQF
TRBV4-3 | - | ASSQQDSLTPWTQY
TRBV6-1 | - | ASSEADVGGANEKLF
TRBV27 | - | ASSLKGGRGEAF
TRBV9 | - | ASSEGGAGALTGELF
TRBV19 | - | ASSSQFPPYTQY
TRBV27 | - | ATGAGRRTEAF
TRBV30 | - | AWSLGSQETQY
TRBV4-3 | - | ASSRGGNNYGYT
TRBV2 | - | ASSAVSSGSQNEQF
TRBV6-6 | - | ASSSLSGSADTQY
TRBV29-1 | - | SARTSGNSYEQY
TRBV5-6 | - | ASSLLYRDRGTDTQY
TRBV5-4 | - | ASSPGLAGGGYEQY
TRBV27 | - | ASRHTGELF
TRBV13 | once | ASSTRGAGDHLIQKDTQY
TRBV11-2 | - | ASSLEGHSSVSGYT
TRBV6-5 | - | ASSDRTVPETQY
TRBV19 | - | ASSKGLAENTQY
TRBV29-1 | - | SVEGLGGLLEQF
TRBV5-1 | - | ASSLEGQGTYEQY
TRBV30 | - | AWSPSGTAADTQY
TRBV5-1 | - | ASSSPGGTGELF
TRBV28 | once | ASTSGPPAYEQY
TRBV25-1 | - | ASTDGGTYYNEQF
TRBV5-1 | - | ASSATQIQETQY
TRBV4-1 | - | ASSYPGATNEKLF
TRBV18 | few | ASSPGTAAGGSYEQY